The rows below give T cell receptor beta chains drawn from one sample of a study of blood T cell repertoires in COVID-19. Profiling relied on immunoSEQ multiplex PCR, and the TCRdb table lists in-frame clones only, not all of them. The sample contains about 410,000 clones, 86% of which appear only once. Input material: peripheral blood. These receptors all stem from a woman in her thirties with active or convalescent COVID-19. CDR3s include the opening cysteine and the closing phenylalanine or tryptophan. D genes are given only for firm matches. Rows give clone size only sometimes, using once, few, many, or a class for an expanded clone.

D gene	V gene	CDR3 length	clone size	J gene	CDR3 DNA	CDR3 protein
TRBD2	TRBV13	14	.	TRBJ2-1	TGTGCCACCGAGGCTAGCGGACAATGGGGTGAGCAGTTCTTC	CATEASGQWGEQFF
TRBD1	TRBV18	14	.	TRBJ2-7	TGTGCCAGCTCACCACGGACAGGGAATTACGAGCAGTACTTC	CASSPRTGNYEQYF
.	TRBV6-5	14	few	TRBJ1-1	TGTGCCAGCAGTTATCCGGGGGTGAACACTGAAGCTTTCTTT	CASSYPGVNTEAFF
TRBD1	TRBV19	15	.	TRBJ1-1	TGTGCCAGTAGTACGGGACAGGGGGCAGGCACTGAAGCTTTCTTT	CASSTGQGAGTEAFF
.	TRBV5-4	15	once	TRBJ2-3	TGTGCCAGCAGCCCCCCCACATTCGACACAGATACGCAGTATTTT	CASSPPTFDTDTQYF
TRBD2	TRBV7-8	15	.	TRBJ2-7	TGTGCCAGCAGCCCCACTAGCGGGGGGGTATTTGAGCAGTACTTC	CASSPTSGGVFEQYF
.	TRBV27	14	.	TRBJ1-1	TGTGCCAGCAGTCTTCGAGGGGGTTACACTGAAGCTTTCTTT	CASSLRGGYTEAFF
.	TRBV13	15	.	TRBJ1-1	TGTGCCAGCAGAGGAGTCAGGGTAAAGAACACTGAAGCTTTCTTT	CASRGVRVKNTEAFF
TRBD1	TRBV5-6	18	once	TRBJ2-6	TGTGCCAGCAGCTTGATGACAGGGGGGAACTCTGGGGCCAACGTCCTGACTTTC	CASSLMTGGNSGANVLTF
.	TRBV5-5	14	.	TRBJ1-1	TGTGCCAGCAGCTTGGGACAGGATATGTCCGAAGCTTTCTTT	CASSLGQDMSEAFF
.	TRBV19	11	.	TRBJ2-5	TGTGCCAGTAGTCACAAAGAGACCCAGTACTTC	CASSHKETQYF
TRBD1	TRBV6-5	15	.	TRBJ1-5	TGTGCCAGCAGTAAAACAGGGGGCAGCAATCAGCCCCAGCATTTT	CASSKTGGSNQPQHF
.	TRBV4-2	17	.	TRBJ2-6	TGTGCCAGCAGCCAAGATATTCGGGGAGGTGGGGCCAACGTCCTGACTTTC	CASSQDIRGGGANVLTF
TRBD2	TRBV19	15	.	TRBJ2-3	TGTGCCAGTAGTATAAGCGGGAGAGAGACAGATACGCAGTATTTT	CASSISGRETDTQYF
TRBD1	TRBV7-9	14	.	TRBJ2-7	TGTGCCAGCAGCTTGAGAGACAGGGTCTACGAGCAGTACTTC	CASSLRDRVYEQYF
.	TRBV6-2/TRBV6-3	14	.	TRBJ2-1	TGTGCCAGCAGTTACACTAGCACTTTAGATGAGCAGTTCTTC	CASSYTSTLDEQFF